Below are 14 T cell receptor beta chains sequenced from a single sample in a study of identical twins. TCRdb re-called the 5' RACE reads through MiXCR, storing one row per CDR3 protein. The sample holds 1.5 million to 2 million distinct CDR3 sequences; around a third are singletons and the top ten take around 0.25%. The sequencing sample was made of cord blood. These receptors came from a newborn girl in good health.

In this sample, this clonotype turned up a few times. V is TRBV3-1 and J is TRBJ2-7; maybe TRBD2 (5 bases). The CDR3 is 14 amino acids. V gave up 1 base and J gave up 4 bases, with 11 bases separating them. The germline CDR1 and CDR2 sequences are LGHDT and YNNKEL (reference sequence). The CDR3 region has the DNA TGTGCCAGCAGCCAAGGACCCGGGGAGTACGAGCAGTACTTC. The encoded protein is CASSQGPGEYEQYF.

In its sample, this clonotype was seen a few times. The V and J genes are TRBV4-2 and TRBJ2-7; TRBD1 aligns across 8 bases. This CDR3 contains 18 residues. Losses at the gene ends were 1 base for V and 5 bases for J; bases not matched to a gene: 16. Per the germline V gene, CDR1 is LGHNA and CDR2 is YNFKEQ. The CDR3 DNA follows: TGTGCCAGCAGCCAAGGAAAATACAGGGGGAAAGGAGTCCACGAGCAGTACTTC. It translates to CASSQGKYRGKGVHEQYF.

This clonotype was seen a few times. The chain uses TRBV20-1 and TRBJ1-2, with D uncertain. The CDR3 spans 14 residues. CDR1 and CDR2 from the germline V gene are DFQATT and SNEGSKA (reference sequence). The ends were cut back, 2 bases at V and 0 bases at J, with 10 bases in the middle. CDR3 sequence: CSARSDPTNYGYTF. CDR3 coding DNA: TGCAGTGCTAGATCGGACCCAACTAACTATGGCTACACCTTC.

The CDR3 is CSAHDRGQNTEAFF. In DNA, the CDR3 is TGCAGTGCCCACGACAGGGGCCAGAACACTGAAGCTTTCTTT. The chain joins TRBV20-1 to TRBJ1-1; 8 nucleotides agree with TRBD1. This CDR3 is built from 14 residues. V was pared by 6 bases and J by 1 base, with 7 bases of the junction left unmatched. Germline values: CDR1 DFQATT, CDR2 SNEGSKA (reference sequence).

Note on this clonotype: The junction differs from germline at one of its ends, possibly a read error. The J gene is TRBJ2-5, the V gene TRBV6-5; the match to TRBD2 covers 7 bases. The CDR3 totals 13 residues. Germline V CDR1 and CDR2: MNHEY, SVGAGI. The CDR3 DNA is TGTGCCAGCAGTGACTCCGGGACCCTAGCGGAGTACTTC. Its translation is CASSDSGTLAEYF.

This clonotype was picked up a small number of times. CDR3 nucleotide sequence: TGTGCCAGCAGCCATTTTGGACTCTCAAACGGGGAGCTGTTTTTT. The encoded protein is CASSHFGLSNGELFF. The chain links TRBV4-2 to TRBJ2-2; the D gene is possibly TRBD2 (5 bases). Germline CDR1 and CDR2: LGHNA and YNFKEQ. This CDR3 comprises 15 residues. The V and J ends lost 3 bases and 7 bases respectively, with 15 bases between them.

This clonotype came up a few times. The J gene is TRBJ1-4, the V gene TRBV12-3 or TRBV12-4; D is unresolved. The CDR3 consists of 13 residues. V lost 5 bases to trimming and J lost 10 bases, with 14 bases between them. The CDR3 nucleotides read TGTGCCAGCAGTCTCAACACTCCACCAAAACTGTTTTTT. Amino acids: CASSLNTPPKLFF.

The chain has TRBV4-1 and TRBJ2-2; D unclear. With 1 base removed from V and 9 bases from J, the gap between germline ends came to 18 bases. Germline loops: CDR1 MGHRA, CDR2 YSYEKL. The CDR3 is made up of 16 amino acids. The CDR3 DNA reads TGCGCCAGCAGCCAAGTTCGAGGACCGAGAAAGAGGGAGCTGTTTTTT. Its translation is CASSQVRGPRKRELFF.

This clonotype has ten or more counts. This chain connects TRBV27 to TRBJ1-4; no clear D gene. There are 14 residues in the CDR3. The germline V and J ends were trimmed by 6 bases and 0 bases, with 8 bases remaining between them. The germline V gene has CDR1 MNHEY and CDR2 SMNVEV (reference sequence). CDR3 bases: TGTGCCAGCAGCCCACGGGCAACTAATGAAAAACTGTTTTTT. Protein product: CASSPRATNEKLFF.

The chain recombines TRBV5-1 with TRBJ2-1, with 11 bases that match TRBD2. CDR3 size: 15 residues. Per germline, CDR1 SGHRS and CDR2 YFSETQ. J gave up 9 bases and V 4 bases, and 9 bases lay outside the gene matches. CDR3 DNA: TGCGCCAGCAGCCCAAATAGCGGGGGGGCCTTTGAGCAGTTCTTC. This gives the protein CASSPNSGGAFEQFF.

The chain employs TRBV20-1 and TRBJ1-6, with 7 bases lining up with TRBD1. Germline V CDR1 and CDR2: DFQATT, SNEGSKA (reference sequence). The CDR3 extends over 14 amino acids. After removal of 6 bases from V and 6 bases from J, the junction contained 8 bases not matched to a gene. The CDR3 DNA reads TGCAGTGCCGTTCGGGACAGCTTTAATTCACCCCTCCACTTT. It yields the protein CSAVRDSFNSPLHF.

This clonotype turned up a few times. The chain employs TRBV28 and TRBJ2-2; 8 bases match TRBD2. Germline CDR1 reads MDHEN; CDR2 reads SYDVKM. J lost 7 bases, V lost 6 bases, and 7 bases had no gene match. The CDR3 loop spans 14 amino acids. CDR3 sequence (DNA): TGTGCCAGCAGGAAAACTAGCGGCTACGGGGAGCTGTTTTTT. Translation: CASRKTSGYGELFF.

V usage is TRBV6-5 and J usage is TRBJ2-7, with D perhaps assigned TRBD1 or TRBD2 (5 bases each). Deletions cut 2 bases from V and 7 bases from J, with 21 bases between. Germline V lookup: CDR1 MNHEY, CDR2 SVGAGI. The CDR3 runs 16 residues. The CDR3 loop reads CASSYHPGTEYNEQYF. The CDR3, as DNA: TGTGCCAGCAGTTACCACCCGGGGACCGAATACAATGAGCAGTACTTC.

This clonotype has more than one count but fewer than ten. The chain employs TRBV5-1 and TRBJ2-3; D gene ambiguous. V shed 4 bases and J shed 4 bases, with 13 bases lying between them. Germline-derived CDR1 and CDR2 are SGHRS and YFSETQ. The CDR3 consists of 14 residues. The CDR3 loop reads CASSPIFVADTQYF. The CDR3 coding sequence is TGCGCCAGCAGCCCCATATTCGTGGCAGATACGCAGTATTTT.